This T cell receptor (beta chain) comes out of a study of control samples from healthy donors and cancer patients. This table comes from immunoSEQ multiplex PCR, and its TCRdb copy is limited to in-frame clones, with some not included. The table shows 75,000 to 80,000 clones, with under 90% occurring only once. V was clipped by 5 bases and J by 8 bases; unmatched bases: 9. Germline CDR1 and CDR2: SGHKS and YYEKEE (reference sequence). The CDR3 is made up of 15 amino acids. The V and J genes are TRBV5-5 and TRBJ1-6; 8 bases match TRBD1. The sequenced material came from PBMCs. The source is a woman aged 45-65 years with colorectal cancer. The CDR3 spells CASSHAGGGHSPLHF. As DNA, the CDR3 is TGTGCCAGCAGTCACGCAGGGGGCGGTCATTCACCCCTCCACTTT.